This T cell receptor (beta chain) is from a study of STAT3 mutations in large granular lymphocyte leukemia. Germline values: CDR1 SGHVS, CDR2 FQNEAQ. Deletions cut 0 bases from V and 3 bases from J, with 6 bases between. The CDR3 has 14 amino acids. Notes on the study in general: At least one immunodominant TCR beta clonotype appeared in every T-cell large granular lymphocyte leukemia patient.

The repertoire was sequenced with immunoSEQ multiplex PCR; TCRdb's copy has only in-frame clones and lacks some. Of several thousand clones in the sample, roughly 89% were seen once. As regards this clone: The antigen is not known.

The sample taken for sequencing was peripheral blood mononuclear cells. The clonotype originates from an elderly man with T-cell large granular lymphocyte leukemia. Some clones in this sample may be carry-over from other donors' samples. V is TRBV7-8 and J is TRBJ1-5; possibly TRBD1 for D (5 bases). CDR3 residues: CASSLAGVNQPQHF. The CDR3 coding sequence is TGTGCCAGCAGCTTAGCAGGGGTCAATCAGCCCCAGCATTTT.